One T cell receptor beta chain is described in this entry. No antigen is known for it. These data come from a study of T cell responses to AZD1222 COVID-19 vaccine. Study overall: The analysis combined second doses at about 4 or about 12 weeks.

Broader study findings: Close to half of all spike-specific TCRs reportedly target regions of the variants that are unmutated.

The method was immunoSEQ multiplex PCR; TCRdb's version includes in-frame clones alone and lacks a portion of them. Altogether 130,000 or so clones are present, 85% to 95% being singletons, with the ten largest covering under 2%. CDR1 is MRHNA, CDR2 SNTAGT, per germline. V gave up 8 bases and J gave up 4 bases, with 17 bases separating them. The CDR3 is made up of 14 amino acids. The chain couples TRBV6-4 to TRBJ1-2; TRBD1 is a possible D gene (6 bases). The TCR originated in an adult in good health. The sample here was peripheral blood, taken on day 0 of AZD1222 vaccination. The CDR3 region has the DNA TGTGCCAGCCGTGGGGGGGCCGGTAGCTATGGCTACACCTTC. This codes for CASRGGAGSYGYTF.